The 26 T cell receptor beta chains given below trace back to one sample, sequenced in a study of cytomegalovirus exposure and HLA in healthy donors. A multiplex PCR was run with 60 Vbeta primers and 13 Jbeta primers. Here immunoSEQ multiplex PCR was the method, and the copy in TCRdb shows in-frame clones only, minus some. This sample has 90,000 to 120,000 clones, with approximately 74% found just once. Sequencing input: PBMCs. The receptors were gathered from a woman in her 40s in good health and CMV-seropositive.

This clone has just a few counts. The genes are TRBV2 and TRBJ1-6; 8 positions match TRBD1. V was clipped by 8 bases and J by 6 bases; unmatched bases: 3. Germline V gives CDR1 SNHLY, CDR2 FYNNEI. The CDR3 length is 13 residues. The CDR3 loop reads CASRTGSNSPLHF. The CDR3 bases are TGTGCCAGCCGGACAGGGTCTAATTCACCCCTCCACTTT.

The chain is built from TRBV11-2 and TRBJ1-4; 7 bases match TRBD1. Germline V gene sequence: CDR1 SGHAT, CDR2 FQNNGV. The J segment lost 4 bases and the V segment lost 3 bases, leaving 5 bases of the junction unmatched. This CDR3 spans 15 amino acids. This CDR3 reads CASSFLRDSNEKLFF. The CDR3 region has the DNA TGTGCCAGCAGCTTTCTTCGGGACAGTAATGAAAAACTGTTTTTT.

The chain links TRBV30 to TRBJ2-2; possible D gene TRBD1, 5 bases. CDR3 length equals 14 residues. V dropped 3 bases and J dropped 5 bases, with 13 bases sitting between them. Germline loops: CDR1 GTSNPN, CDR2 SVGIG (reference sequence). The CDR3 coding sequence is TGTGCCTGGAGCAGCAGGGCCGCAACCGGGGAGCTGTTTTTT. Encoded protein: CAWSSRAATGELFF.

This chain connects TRBV18 to TRBJ2-7, with D perhaps TRBD1 (6 bases). This CDR3 has 16 amino acids. Trimming cost V 0 bases and J 5 bases, with 17 bases left between them. Per germline, CDR1 KGHSH and CDR2 LQKENI. The chain's CDR3 is CASSPPWYREGDEQYF. CDR3 nucleotide sequence: TGTGCCAGCTCACCACCATGGTACAGGGAAGGGGACGAGCAGTACTTC.

The chain is built from TRBV15 and TRBJ1-2; D gene unclear. CDR1 is LNHNV, CDR2 YYDKDF, per germline (reference sequence). V gave up 0 bases and J gave up 2 bases, with 4 bases separating them. The CDR3 runs to 13 residues. The CDR3 bases are TGTGCCACCAGCAGAGACGGGAACTATGGCTACACCTTC. Residues: CATSRDGNYGYTF.

The chain links TRBV30 to TRBJ2-4; D is undetermined. Per germline, CDR1 GTSNPN and CDR2 SVGIG (reference sequence). V shed 1 base and J shed 6 bases, with 13 bases lying between them. This CDR3 contains 14 residues. In DNA form, the CDR3 reads TGTGCCTGGAGTGCCACAGTAAATCTAAACATTCAGTACTTC. Its translation is CAWSATVNLNIQYF.

The rearrangement links TRBV5-1 to TRBJ1-5; 10 bases fit TRBD1. With 0 bases clipped from V and 5 bases from J, the junction kept 2 bases outside the gene matches. Germline V lookup: CDR1 SGHRS, CDR2 YFSETQ. This CDR3 is built from 15 residues. CDR3 sequence: CASSLEGQGHQPQHF. The CDR3 DNA reads as TGCGCCAGCAGCTTGGAGGGACAGGGGCATCAGCCCCAGCATTTT.

The J gene is TRBJ2-1, the V gene TRBV7-9, with TRBD2 identical over 9 bases. The length of the CDR3 is 14 residues. Trimming removed 5 bases from V and 6 bases from J; junction bases left unmatched: 5. Germline assignment: CDR1 SEHNR and CDR2 FQNEAQ (reference sequence). The CDR3 bases are TGTGCCAGCAGCGCGGGACTAGCCCCCAATGAGCAGTTCTTC. Translating gives CASSAGLAPNEQFF.

The rearrangement joins TRBV25-1 to TRBJ2-2, with D possibly being TRBD1 (5 bases). Trimming cost V 3 bases and J 5 bases, with 10 bases left between them. The CDR3 extends over 14 amino acids. Germline loops: CDR1 MGHDK, CDR2 SYGVNS. The CDR3 here is CASSEAGKTGELFF. The CDR3 region has the DNA TGTGCCAGCAGTGAGGCAGGGAAGACCGGGGAGCTGTTTTTT. Drawing the rest from reference TRBV25-1 and TRBJ2-2, the complete variable domain is EADIYQTPRYLVIGTGKKITLECSQTMGHDKMYWYQQDPGMELHLIHYSYGVNSTEKGDLSSESTVSRIRTEHFPLTLESARPSHTSQYLCASSEAGKTGELFFGEGSRLTVL.

The chain carries TRBV6-6 and TRBJ2-2, with 8 bases lining up with TRBD1. Per the germline V gene, CDR1 is MNHNY and CDR2 is SVGAGI (reference sequence). This CDR3 region has 16 residues. V dropped 7 bases and J dropped 4; count of bases not matched to a gene: 11. The CDR3 bases are TGTGCCAGCATCCCCTCGGGGACAGGTGGCACCGGGGAGCTGTTTTTT. Its translation is CASIPSGTGGTGELFF.

The chain uses TRBV4-3 and TRBJ2-2, with D hard to call. The CDR3 totals 15 residues. V gave up 0 bases and J gave up 2 bases, with 7 bases separating them. The germline gives CDR1 LGHNA, CDR2 YSLEER. As DNA, the CDR3 is TGCGCCAGCAGCCAAGATAAGCATAACACCGGGGAGCTGTTTTTT. The encoded protein is CASSQDKHNTGELFF.

The gene calls are TRBV29-1 and TRBJ1-2; 10 nucleotides agree with TRBD1. Germline V gene lookup returns CDR1 SQVTM and CDR2 ANQGSEA. The CDR3 spans 13 residues. Germline trimming cut 4 bases from V and 5 bases from J; bases unmatched to any gene: 4. CDR3 loop: CSVALGQGYGYTF. CDR3 sequence (DNA): TGCAGCGTTGCGTTGGGACAGGGGTATGGCTACACCTTC.

This clone was seen a few times. This rearrangement joins TRBV27 to TRBJ2-1; 12 positions match TRBD2. The CDR3 has 16 amino acids. V lost 1 base and J lost 7; bases outside the gene matches: 5. The V gene's germline CDR1 is MNHEY and CDR2 SMNVEV (reference sequence). The CDR3 spells CASSLWLAGGRNEQFF. The CDR3 region has the DNA TGTGCCAGCAGTTTATGGCTAGCGGGGGGGAGAAATGAGCAGTTCTTC.

V is TRBV4-3 and J is TRBJ2-3; D may be TRBD1 (6 bases). The germline V and J ends were trimmed by 6 bases and 2 bases, with 15 bases remaining between them. Germline CDR1 is LGHNA and CDR2 is YSLEER. The CDR3 is 15 residues long. The CDR3 here is CASSLGTGSTDTQYF. The CDR3 DNA reads as TGCGCCAGCAGTCTAGGTACAGGGTCCACAGATACGCAGTATTTT.

J is TRBJ1-5 and V is TRBV5-6, with D maybe TRBD1 (5 bases). V shed 4 bases and J shed 2 bases, with 13 bases lying between them. The CDR3 covers 15 residues. CDR1 and CDR2 (germline): SGHDT, YYEEEE. As DNA, the CDR3 is TGTGCCAGCAGCACGGGGGGTAGAGGCAATCAGCCCCAGCATTTT. It encodes CASSTGGRGNQPQHF. Combining the CDR3 with reference TRBV5-6 and TRBJ1-5 gives the whole variable domain DAGVTQSPTHLIKTRGQQVTLRCSPKSGHDTVSWYQQALGQGPQFIFQYYEEEERQRGNFPDRFSGHQFPNYSSELNVNALLLGDSALYLCASSTGGRGNQPQHFGDGTRLSIL.

This chain connects TRBV5-4 to TRBJ2-1; 7 bases map to TRBD2. The V gene end was trimmed by 4 bases and the J gene end by 6 bases; junction bases not matched to a gene: 10. The CDR3 contains 15 residues. Germline lookup yields CDR1 SGHNT and CDR2 YYREEE (reference sequence). The CDR3 region is CASSPTLAEFNEQFF. The DNA for the CDR3 is TGTGCCAGCAGCCCGACGCTAGCGGAATTCAATGAGCAGTTCTTC.

The chain recombines TRBV7-3 with TRBJ2-2, with 7 bases lining up with TRBD1. Germline loops: CDR1 SGHTA, CDR2 FQGTGA. The trim removed 5 bases at V and 0 bases at J, leaving 6 bases unmatched. This CDR3 is built from 16 residues. The CDR3 nucleotides read TGTGCCAGCAGCGCCAACCAGGGGGCGAACACCGGGGAGCTGTTTTTT. Its translation: CASSANQGANTGELFF.

The CDR3 is CASSVGGGGAVEQFF. DNA for the CDR3: TGTGCCAGCAGCGTAGGGGGCGGGGGGGCCGTAGAGCAGTTCTTC. V is TRBV9 and J is TRBJ2-1; TRBD2 matches at 9 bases. The length of the CDR3 is 15 residues. Germline V gene data show CDR1 as SGDLS and CDR2 as YYNGEE. V shed 0 bases and J 10 bases; nucleotides not matched to a gene: 8.

The V gene is TRBV5-6, the J gene TRBJ2-2; 10 bases match TRBD1. Unmatched junction bases numbered 7, after V lost 1 base and J lost 7 bases. CDR1 and CDR2 from the germline V gene are SGHDT and YYEEEE. The CDR3 spans 16 residues. CDR3 coding DNA: TGTGCCAGCAGCTTGTATGGGACAGGGGCGGTCGGGGAGCTGTTTTTT. Amino acid sequence: CASSLYGTGAVGELFF. Drawing the rest from reference TRBV5-6 and TRBJ2-2, the complete variable domain is DAGVTQSPTHLIKTRGQQVTLRCSPKSGHDTVSWYQQALGQGPQFIFQYYEEEERQRGNFPDRFSGHQFPNYSSELNVNALLLGDSALYLCASSLYGTGAVGELFFGEGSRLTVL.

The chain combines TRBV5-1 with TRBJ2-2; 8 nucleotides line up with TRBD1. The CDR3 totals 15 residues. Unmatched junction bases numbered 5, after V lost 0 bases and J lost 7 bases. CDR1 is SGHRS, CDR2 YFSETQ, per germline. This CDR3 is CASSLAGQGIGELFF. The DNA for the CDR3 is TGCGCCAGCAGCTTGGCTGGACAGGGTATCGGGGAGCTGTTTTTT.

V is TRBV6-5 and J is TRBJ1-6; 8 bases fit TRBD1. The CDR3 is 16 residues long. J lost 8 bases, V lost 4 bases, and 10 bases had no gene match. Germline V CDR1 and CDR2: MNHEY, SVGAGI. This chain's CDR3 is CASSSVRQGTDSPLHF. The CDR3 DNA sequence: TGTGCCAGCAGTTCCGTAAGACAGGGGACCGATTCACCCCTCCACTTT.

V gene TRBV2 combines with J gene TRBJ2-2; maybe TRBD2 (7 bases). The germline V gene encodes CDR1 SNHLY and CDR2 FYNNEI. CDR3 size: 15 residues. V dropped 3 bases and J dropped 7 bases, with 15 bases sitting between them. The CDR3 is CASSETPGGIGELFF. CDR3 sequence (DNA): TGTGCCAGCAGTGAGACGCCGGGGGGCATCGGGGAGCTGTTTTTT.

The chain links TRBV7-9 to TRBJ1-6, with 7 bases matching TRBD1. The trim removed 1 base at V and 0 bases at J, leaving 3 bases unmatched. This CDR3 region has 17 residues. Germline CDR1 and CDR2: SEHNR and FQNEAQ (reference sequence). CDR3 sequence reads: CASSLVRDSSYNSPLHF. In DNA form, the CDR3 reads TGTGCCAGCAGCTTAGTGAGGGACAGCTCCTATAATTCACCCCTCCACTTT.

This clone was observed a single time. The rearrangement links TRBV18 to TRBJ2-7; weak D call: TRBD1 (6 bases). Trimming removed 2 bases at V and 2 bases at J, with 10 bases between. CDR1 is KGHSH, CDR2 LQKENI, per germline. CDR3 length equals 14 residues. Here the CDR3 DNA reads TGTGCCAGCTCACCAGACGGGACAACCTACGAGCAGTACTTC. Translation gives CASSPDGTTYEQYF.

This sequence joins TRBV5-6 and TRBJ2-7; TRBD2 matches 7 bases. Germline lookup yields CDR1 SGHDT and CDR2 YYEEEE. V was pared by 4 bases and J by 6 bases, with 4 bases of the junction left unmatched. The CDR3 has 12 residues. The CDR3 is CASSRWGGEQYF. The DNA for the CDR3 is TGTGCCAGCAGCCGGTGGGGGGGCGAGCAGTACTTC.

CDR3 DNA sequence: TGTGCCAGCAGCGAAGGGGGCGACTATGGCTACACCTTC. This sequence encodes CASSEGGDYGYTF. V gene TRBV9 combines with J gene TRBJ1-2, with 7 positions matching TRBD1. The V and J ends lost 3 bases and 3 bases, in that order; junction bases with no gene match: 2. CDR1 is SGDLS and CDR2 is YYNGEE in the germline V gene. The CDR3 has 13 residues.